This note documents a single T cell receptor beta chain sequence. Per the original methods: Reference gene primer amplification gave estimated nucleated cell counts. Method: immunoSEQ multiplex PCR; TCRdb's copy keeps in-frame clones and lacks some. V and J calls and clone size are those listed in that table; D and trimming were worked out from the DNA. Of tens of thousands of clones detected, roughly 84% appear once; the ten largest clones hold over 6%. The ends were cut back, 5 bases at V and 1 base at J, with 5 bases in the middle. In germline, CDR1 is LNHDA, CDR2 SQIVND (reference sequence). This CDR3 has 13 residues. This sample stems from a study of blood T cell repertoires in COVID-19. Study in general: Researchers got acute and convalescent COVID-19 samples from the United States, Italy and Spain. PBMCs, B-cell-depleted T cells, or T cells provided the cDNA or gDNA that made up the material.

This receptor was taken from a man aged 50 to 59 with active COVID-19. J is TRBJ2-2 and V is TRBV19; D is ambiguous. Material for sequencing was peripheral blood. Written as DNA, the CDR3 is TGTGCCAGTAGTGATAGGAACACCGGGGAGCTGTTTTTT. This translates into CASSDRNTGELFF.